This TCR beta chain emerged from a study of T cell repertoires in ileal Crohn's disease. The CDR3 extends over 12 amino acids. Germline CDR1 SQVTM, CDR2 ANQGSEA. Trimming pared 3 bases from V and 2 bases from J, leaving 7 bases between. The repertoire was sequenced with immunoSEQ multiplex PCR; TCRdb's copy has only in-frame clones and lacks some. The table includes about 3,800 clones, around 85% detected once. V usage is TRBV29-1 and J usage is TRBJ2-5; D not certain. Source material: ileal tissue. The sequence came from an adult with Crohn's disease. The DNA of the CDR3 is TGCAGCGTTGAGCCCAGTCAAGAGACCCAGTACTTC. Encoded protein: CSVEPSQETQYF.